Each of the 9 T cell receptor beta chains below was sequenced from the same sample in a study of blood T cell repertoires in COVID-19. The data were produced by immunoSEQ multiplex PCR, yet TCRdb's version contains in-frame clones alone and is incomplete. Among around 110,000 clones listed, over 75% were seen once. The sample consisted of peripheral blood. The receptors here all came from a human donor with active COVID-19. The donor label of this sample is uncertain.

The CDR3 spells CASSGGLAGGLETQYF. DNA for the CDR3: TGTGCCAGTAGTGGGGGCCTAGCGGGGGGCCTGGAGACCCAGTACTTC. The V call is TRBV19, the J call TRBJ2-5, with 11 bases fitting TRBD2. Germline loops: CDR1 LNHDA, CDR2 SQIVND (reference sequence). V lost 5 bases and J lost 5; bases outside the gene matches: 10. CDR3 length equals 16 residues.

The chain joins TRBV2 to TRBJ2-7, with D perhaps TRBD1 (6 bases). Germline V gene data show CDR1 as SNHLY and CDR2 as FYNNEI. This CDR3 comprises 17 residues. V lost 2 bases and J 6 bases, leaving 23 bases between the germline ends. The CDR3 DNA is TGTGCCAGCAGTGAAAGAATCTCTCGGGACAAATCTCTCGAGCAGTACTTC. Protein product: CASSERISRDKSLEQYF.

V usage is TRBV18 and J usage is TRBJ1-2; 8 bases line up with TRBD1. V trimming: 0 bases; J trimming: 8 bases; junction bases outside the gene matches: 14. CDR1 and CDR2 (germline): KGHSH, LQKENI. The CDR3 runs 17 residues. CDR3 amino acids: CASSPPWPDRVPGGYTF. The CDR3, as DNA: TGTGCCAGCTCACCACCGTGGCCGGACAGGGTTCCTGGGGGCTACACCTTC. Full variable domain (remainder filled in from reference TRBV18 and TRBJ1-2): NAGVMQNPRHLVRRRGQEARLRCSPMKGHSHVYWYRQLPEEGLKFMVYLQKENIIDESGMPKERFSAEFPKEGPSILRIQQVVRGDSAAYFCASSPPWPDRVPGGYTFGSGTRLTVV.

The DNA of the CDR3 is TGTGCCAGCAGCTCTCGGAGGGGAATAAACTATGGCTACACCTTC. Amino acids: CASSSRRGINYGYTF. This chain joins TRBV5-6 and TRBJ1-2; a weak D match, TRBD1 (5 bases). Trimming shortened V by 3 bases and J by 2 bases, and 14 bases separated the two germline ends. Germline CDR1 is SGHDT and CDR2 is YYEEEE. The CDR3 covers 15 residues.

The chain combines TRBV6-5 with TRBJ2-5; D uncertain. The CDR3 length is 15 residues. The germline gives CDR1 MNHEY, CDR2 SVGAGI. The germline V and J ends were trimmed by 2 bases and 2 bases, with 12 bases remaining between them. CDR3: CASSYDPVRQETQYF. For the CDR3, the DNA is TGTGCCAGCAGTTACGATCCAGTCAGACAAGAGACCCAGTACTTC.

The chain combines TRBV6-5 with TRBJ1-6; 7 bases line up with TRBD1. The CDR3 covers 14 residues. After removal of 6 bases from V and 6 bases from J, the junction contained 5 bases not matched to a gene. In germline, CDR1 is MNHEY, CDR2 SVGAGI. The CDR3 nucleotides read TGTGCCAGCAGATGGGACAGTCTTAATTCACCCCTCCACTTT. Encoded protein: CASRWDSLNSPLHF.

V gene TRBV6-2 or TRBV6-3 combines with J gene TRBJ1-1; 8 bases line up with TRBD1. The germline V gene has CDR1 MNHEY and CDR2 SVGEGT. Losses at the gene ends were 2 bases for V and 1 base for J; bases not matched to a gene: 3. The CDR3 sequence is 15 residues long. Here the CDR3 DNA reads TGTGCCAGCAGTTACCTACAGGGGGGGAACACTGAAGCTTTCTTT. Protein: CASSYLQGGNTEAFF.

V and J are TRBV27 and TRBJ2-7; D not resolved. Trimming took off 5 bases at V and 3 bases at J, with 11 bases between the two ends. This CDR3 has 13 amino acids. Germline lookup yields CDR1 MNHEY and CDR2 SMNVEV (reference sequence). The CDR3 is CASSQKANYEQYF. CDR3 DNA: TGTGCCAGCAGTCAAAAAGCCAACTACGAGCAGTACTTC.

The chain links TRBV5-1 to TRBJ1-1, with 9 bases aligning to TRBD1. The CDR3 sequence is 18 residues long. Per the germline V gene, CDR1 is SGHRS and CDR2 is YFSETQ. Unmatched junction bases numbered 10, after V lost 0 bases and J lost 1 base. In nucleotides, the CDR3 is TGCGCCAGCAGCTTGGCCCCTAGGACAGGGGAGAAGAACACTGAAGCTTTCTTT. Its protein product is CASSLAPRTGEKNTEAFF.